These 30 T cell receptor beta chains were sequenced from one sample in a study of blood T cell repertoires in COVID-19. Sequencing used immunoSEQ multiplex PCR; TCRdb keeps in-frame clones, though not all of them. The sample holds 65,000 to 70,000 clones, about 80% seen once. Material: peripheral blood. The receptors derive from a woman in her sixties with acute or convalescent COVID-19.

V and J are TRBV7-9 and TRBJ2-3; 10 bases are shared with TRBD2. Germline CDR1 SEHNR, CDR2 FQNEAQ (reference sequence). The CDR3 spans 17 residues. The V and J ends lost 1 base and 2 bases, in that order; junction bases with no gene match: 6. CDR3: CASSLGPAGGNTDTQYF. CDR3 bases: TGTGCCAGCAGCTTAGGTCCAGCGGGGGGGAACACAGATACGCAGTATTTT. Full variable domain (outside the CDR3, taken from reference TRBV7-9 and TRBJ2-3): DTGVSQNPRHKITKRGQNVTFRCDPISEHNRLYWYRQTLGQGPEFLTYFQNEAQLEKSRLLSDRFSAERPKGSFSTLEIQRTEQGDSAMYLCASSLGPAGGNTDTQYFGPGTRLTVL.

The chain joins TRBV5-1 to TRBJ2-3; D ambiguous. Trimming pared 3 bases from V and 2 bases from J, leaving 10 bases between. Germline CDR1 reads SGHRS; CDR2 reads YFSETQ. The CDR3 is 14 amino acids. The chain's CDR3 is CASSSQFTTDTQYF. The CDR3 coding sequence is TGCGCCAGCAGCTCACAGTTCACCACAGATACGCAGTATTTT.

J is TRBJ1-4 and V is TRBV7-2; D not certain. CDR3 length: 12 residues. Trimming took off 5 bases at V and 10 bases at J, with 11 bases between the two ends. Germline values: CDR1 SGHTA, CDR2 FQGNSA. The CDR3 loop reads CASSPSSLKLFF. CDR3 nucleotide sequence: TGTGCCAGCAGCCCCTCGAGTTTAAAACTGTTTTTT.

The rearrangement links TRBV2 to TRBJ1-3; D uncertain. Germline lookup yields CDR1 SNHLY and CDR2 FYNNEI. The CDR3 has 15 amino acids. V gave up 3 bases and J gave up 1 base, with 10 bases separating them. The CDR3 region is CASSESTGSGNTIYF. The CDR3 DNA follows: TGTGCCAGCAGTGAGTCGACGGGATCTGGAAACACCATATATTTT.

About this clone itself: Additional DNA sequences in this sample encode the identical CDR3. The gene calls are TRBV5-1 and TRBJ1-2, with D tentatively TRBD1 (5 bases). The germline V gene encodes CDR1 SGHRS and CDR2 YFSETQ. Trimming stripped 5 bases from V and 4 bases from J, with 9 bases between. The CDR3 runs 12 residues. The CDR3 DNA follows: TGCGCCAGCAGTGGAGACAGCTATGGCTACACCTTC. Translating it yields CASSGDSYGYTF.

The gene calls are TRBV5-1 and TRBJ2-7, with 9 bases that match TRBD1. This CDR3 has 16 amino acids. CDR1 is SGHRS, CDR2 YFSETQ, per germline. With V trimmed by 4 bases and J by 4 bases, 12 bases remained unmatched. CDR3 sequence reads: CASSHDGQGSPYEQYF. CDR3 sequence (DNA): TGCGCCAGCAGCCACGATGGACAGGGGTCCCCTTACGAGCAGTACTTC.

This clone appeared a single time. The J gene is TRBJ1-2, the V gene TRBV19; the D gene is possibly TRBD1 (6 bases). Trimming stripped 5 bases from V and 4 bases from J, with 17 bases between. The CDR3 is 15 amino acids. The germline gives CDR1 LNHDA, CDR2 SQIVND (reference sequence). CDR3 protein: CASSPEGGGRYGYTF. CDR3 nucleotide sequence: TGTGCCAGTAGTCCAGAGGGCGGGGGCCGCTATGGCTACACCTTC.

The V gene is TRBV19, the J gene TRBJ2-7, with TRBD1 as a possible D gene (6 bases). The CDR3 spans 14 residues. The V end lost 4 bases, the J end lost 1 base, and 11 bases lay between the germline ends. The germline V gene encodes CDR1 LNHDA and CDR2 SQIVND (reference sequence). The CDR3 region is CASSRGQGSYEQYF. The CDR3 bases are TGTGCCAGTAGTAGGGGGCAGGGGTCCTACGAGCAGTACTTC.

This chain connects TRBV5-5 to TRBJ2-1; 10 bases line up with TRBD2. Losses at the gene ends were 0 bases for V and 7 bases for J; bases not matched to a gene: 7. The CDR3 spans 16 residues. Germline CDR1 SGHKS, CDR2 YYEKEE (reference sequence). The CDR3 coding sequence is TGTGCCAGCAGCTTGGGGAGCGGGGGGGCCCGTAATGAGCAGTTCTTC. It encodes CASSLGSGGARNEQFF.

Only a few counts were recorded for this clone. This chain joins TRBV24-1 and TRBJ2-1; a weak D match, TRBD1 (6 bases). V dropped 0 bases and J dropped 3 bases, with 17 bases sitting between them. The CDR3 runs to 18 residues. Germline CDR1 and CDR2: KGHDR and SFDVKD. The CDR3 sequence is CATSDLQGSREIYNEQFF. CDR3 in DNA: TGTGCCACCAGTGATTTGCAGGGGAGCAGGGAGATCTACAATGAGCAGTTCTTC.

This rearrangement joins TRBV3-1 (or the pseudogene TRBV3-2) to TRBJ2-2, with TRBD2 matching 7 bases. Germline CDR1 is LGHDT and CDR2 is YNNKEL (reference sequence). Losses at the gene ends were 4 bases for V and 3 bases for J; bases not matched to a gene: 11. The CDR3 consists of 17 residues. The CDR3 nucleotides read TGTGCCAGCAGCCCGTCGGGAAAGCGGGGCGACACCGGGGAGCTGTTTTTT. Translation gives CASSPSGKRGDTGELFF.

This chain connects TRBV6-5 to TRBJ1-2; a possible D gene is TRBD1 (5 bases). Trimming took off 6 bases at V and 6 bases at J, with 14 bases between the two ends. Germline CDR1 reads MNHEY; CDR2 reads SVGAGI. CDR3 size: 13 residues. CDR3 in DNA: TGTGCCAGCAGCAGGAGGGGAACGGATGGCTACACCTTC. As protein: CASSRRGTDGYTF.

The chain combines TRBV24-1 with TRBJ2-5; D possibly corresponds to TRBD2 (6 bases). With 3 bases removed from V and 9 bases from J, the gap between germline ends came to 19 bases. The V gene's germline CDR1 is KGHDR and CDR2 SFDVKD. The CDR3 covers 15 residues. DNA of the CDR3: TGTGCCACCAGTGATCCGGGGACTCCAAAGGCTCCCCAGTACTTC. Protein sequence: CATSDPGTPKAPQYF.

The chain combines TRBV6-1 with TRBJ1-2; TRBD1 is a possible D gene (5 bases). V was trimmed by 3 bases and J by 8 bases, leaving 10 bases between them. This CDR3 comprises 12 residues. Germline CDR1 reads MNHNS; CDR2 reads SASEGT. The CDR3 is CASSDRVQGYTF. Written as DNA, the CDR3 is TGTGCCAGCAGTGACAGGGTGCAAGGCTACACCTTC.

About this clone: One end of the junction varies from germline; a read error may be responsible. The chain carries TRBV5-4 and TRBJ1-1; D is undetermined. The CDR3 totals 11 residues. Germline assignment: CDR1 SGHNT and CDR2 YYREEE (reference sequence). CDR3 in DNA: TGTGCCAGCAGTTCGGGAGAGCTGGGTCTCTTT. Protein: CASSSGELGLF.

A note on this clone: Other DNA sequences within the sample encode an identical CDR3. The chain combines TRBV5-1 with TRBJ2-7, with 9 positions matching TRBD1. The CDR3 totals 15 residues. The ends lost 2 bases at V and 1 base at J; junction bases unmatched: 4. Germline V gene sequence: CDR1 SGHRS, CDR2 YFSETQ. CDR3 in DNA: TGCGCCAGCAGCTTCGGAGGGACAGGGTCCTACGAGCAGTACTTC. Translation gives CASSFGGTGSYEQYF.

V gene TRBV6-1 combines with J gene TRBJ1-5; D unresolved. CDR3 length equals 16 residues. Germline V gene sequence: CDR1 MNHNS, CDR2 SASEGT. V lost 2 bases, J lost 0 bases, and 11 bases lay in between. CDR3 DNA: TGTGCCAGCAGTGAATACGCAGGAACTAGCAATCAGCCCCAGCATTTT. Protein sequence: CASSEYAGTSNQPQHF.

This chain connects TRBV2 to TRBJ1-2; TRBD1 matches 8 bases. The length of the CDR3 is 13 residues. The germline V gene has CDR1 SNHLY and CDR2 FYNNEI. After removal of 3 bases from V and 8 bases from J, the junction contained 5 bases not matched to a gene. CDR3 sequence: CASSDSGGGGYTF. In DNA, the CDR3 is TGTGCCAGCAGTGATTCAGGGGGCGGAGGCTACACCTTC.

This clone appeared once. The V and J genes are TRBV10-3 and TRBJ2-1, with D unclear. The CDR3 loop spans 15 amino acids. CDR1 is ENHRY, CDR2 SYGVKD, per germline. V was shortened by 2 bases and J by 6 bases, with 14 bases between the two germline ends. DNA for the CDR3: TGTGCCATCAGTGAGGCCTACGGCCAGGTCAATGAGCAGTTCTTC. Translation gives CAISEAYGQVNEQFF.

This clone was counted a single time. The CDR3 DNA reads as TGTGCCAGCGGAGGCAGTCCGGGGGGTAGCACAGATACGCAGTATTTT. This translates into CASGGSPGGSTDTQYF. The rearrangement uses TRBV5-4 and TRBJ2-3, with 7 nucleotides matching TRBD2. With V trimmed by 7 bases and J by 0 bases, 11 bases remained unmatched. The germline V gene encodes CDR1 SGHNT and CDR2 YYREEE (reference sequence). The CDR3 consists of 16 residues.

The chain employs TRBV2 and TRBJ1-2; TRBD1 aligns across 11 bases. The CDR3 totals 15 residues. Germline lookup yields CDR1 SNHLY and CDR2 FYNNEI. The junction had 9 bases not matched to a gene; V was cut back by 6 bases and J by 6 bases. In DNA, the CDR3 is TGTGCCAGCAGGACCCCGGACAGGGGGCCACATGGCTACACCTTC. The encoded protein is CASRTPDRGPHGYTF.

This clone was found once. The V call is TRBV7-8, the J call TRBJ2-1, with 7 bases matching TRBD1. This CDR3 has 14 amino acids. Trimming took 5 bases from V and 6 from J; bases not matched to a gene: 7. Germline CDR1 is SGHVS and CDR2 is FQNEAQ. CDR3 DNA sequence: TGTGCCAGCAGCCTCGGGACAGCCGGCAATGAGCAGTTCTTC. Its protein product is CASSLGTAGNEQFF.

The chain is built from TRBV19 and TRBJ2-1, with a tentative D call TRBD2 (5 bases). The CDR3 has 11 residues. Germline V gene data show CDR1 as LNHDA and CDR2 as SQIVND (reference sequence). Trimming removed 4 bases at V and 8 bases at J, with 6 bases between. CDR3 protein: CASSTDYEQFF. The CDR3 DNA follows: TGTGCCAGTAGTACGGACTATGAGCAGTTCTTC.

The rearrangement joins TRBV19 to TRBJ1-5; TRBD1 matches at 7 bases. The germline V gene has CDR1 LNHDA and CDR2 SQIVND (reference sequence). V was clipped by 6 bases and J by 1 base; unmatched bases: 6. This CDR3 is 15 amino acids long. CDR3 sequence (DNA): TGTGCCAGTAGGTTAGGGACAGTGAGCAATCAGCCCCAGCATTTT. Protein: CASRLGTVSNQPQHF.

The chain recombines TRBV2 with TRBJ1-2; TRBD1 agrees at 9 bases. CDR1 and CDR2 from the germline V gene are SNHLY and FYNNEI. CDR3 size: 16 residues. J lost 7 bases, V lost 8 bases, and 17 bases had no gene match. In nucleotides, the CDR3 is TGTGCCAGCCGAGCCGGGACAGGGCTGTATGTGACTGGCTACACCTTC. Its translation is CASRAGTGLYVTGYTF.

This chain connects TRBV19 to TRBJ2-4; TRBD2 agrees at 9 bases. After removal of 4 bases from V and 6 bases from J, the junction contained 10 bases not matched to a gene. This CDR3 has 16 amino acids. The V gene's germline CDR1 is LNHDA and CDR2 SQIVND (reference sequence). The CDR3 nucleotides read TGTGCCAGTAGTACTAGCGGGGCCGGAGTGGGAAACATTCAGTACTTC. The encoded protein is CASSTSGAGVGNIQYF.

The chain combines TRBV4-2 with TRBJ1-3, with D hard to call. The germline V gene has CDR1 LGHNA and CDR2 YNFKEQ. Trimming took off 1 base at V and 1 base at J, with 11 bases between the two ends. This CDR3 is 16 amino acids long. The CDR3 sequence: CASSQVRDSSGNTIYF. CDR3 nucleotides: TGTGCCAGCAGCCAAGTGAGGGATAGTTCTGGAAACACCATATATTTT.

The chain couples TRBV6-5 to TRBJ2-1, with TRBD2 matching 10 bases. This CDR3 contains 15 residues. V was clipped by 5 bases and J by 7 bases; unmatched bases: 8. Germline CDR1 and CDR2: MNHEY and SVGAGI. CDR3 sequence reads: CASSPPSGGGNEQFF. CDR3 coding DNA: TGTGCCAGCAGTCCTCCTAGCGGGGGTGGGAATGAGCAGTTCTTC.

V is TRBV4-1 and J is TRBJ2-1; 12 positions agree with TRBD2. J gave up 9 bases and V 1 base, and 7 bases lay outside the gene matches. The CDR3 length is 16 residues. CDR1 is MGHRA, CDR2 YSYEKL, per germline. The DNA for the CDR3 is TGCGCCAGCAGCCAAGTCGGGACTAGCGGGTTGGGTGAGCAGTTCTTC. Translation: CASSQVGTSGLGEQFF.

The chain combines TRBV4-1 with TRBJ1-2; D might be TRBD1 (6 bases). This CDR3 comprises 14 residues. V was pared by 2 bases and J by 8 bases, with 15 bases between. Germline CDR1 and CDR2: MGHRA and YSYEKL. The CDR3 loop is CASSQTTGLNGYTF. The CDR3 nucleotides are TGCGCCAGCAGCCAAACTACAGGGTTGAACGGCTACACCTTC.